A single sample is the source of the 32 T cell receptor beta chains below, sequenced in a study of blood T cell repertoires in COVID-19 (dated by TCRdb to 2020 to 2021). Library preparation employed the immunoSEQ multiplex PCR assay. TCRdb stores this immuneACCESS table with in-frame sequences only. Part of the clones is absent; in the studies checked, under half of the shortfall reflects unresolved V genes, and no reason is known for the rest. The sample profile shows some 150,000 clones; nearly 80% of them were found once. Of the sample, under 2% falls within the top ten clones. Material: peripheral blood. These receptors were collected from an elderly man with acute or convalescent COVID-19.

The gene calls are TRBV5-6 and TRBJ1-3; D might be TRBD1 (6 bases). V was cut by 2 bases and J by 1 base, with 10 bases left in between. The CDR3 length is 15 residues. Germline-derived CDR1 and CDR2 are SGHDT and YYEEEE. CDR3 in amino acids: CASSLQGWSGNTIYF. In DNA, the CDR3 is TGTGCCAGCAGCTTACAGGGTTGGTCTGGAAACACCATATATTTT.

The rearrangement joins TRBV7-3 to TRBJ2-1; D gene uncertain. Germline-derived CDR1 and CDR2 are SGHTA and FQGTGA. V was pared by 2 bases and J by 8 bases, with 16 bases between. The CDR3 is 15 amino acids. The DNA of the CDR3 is TGTGCCAGCAGCTTAGAGGTTACGAGGAGCGATGAGCAGTTCTTC. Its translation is CASSLEVTRSDEQFF.

CDR3 sequence reads: CASSLGTGGFYGYTF. CDR3 DNA sequence: TGCGCCAGCAGCTTGGGGACAGGGGGCTTCTATGGCTACACCTTC. This rearrangement joins TRBV5-1 to TRBJ1-2; TRBD1 aligns across 11 bases. V lost 0 bases and J lost 4; bases outside the gene matches: 2. This CDR3 is built from 15 residues. Looked up from germline, CDR1 is SGHRS and CDR2 is YFSETQ.

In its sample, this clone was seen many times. CDR3 DNA: TGTGCCAGCAGCTTACTAGCGGGGACCGGGGAGCTGTTTTTT. This gives the protein CASSLLAGTGELFF. The gene calls are TRBV7-3 and TRBJ2-2, with 9 bases fitting TRBD2. Looked up from germline, CDR1 is SGHTA and CDR2 is FQGTGA. CDR3 size: 14 residues. The V and J ends lost 2 bases and 5 bases, in that order; junction bases with no gene match: 0.

The CDR3 DNA sequence: TGTGCCAGCAGCTCGGGTGTCAATGAGCAGTTCTTC. Residues: CASSSGVNEQFF. The chain employs TRBV11-2 and TRBJ2-1; D gene ambiguous. V dropped 4 bases and J dropped 6 bases, with 7 bases sitting between them. This CDR3 spans 12 amino acids. CDR1 is SGHAT and CDR2 is FQNNGV in the germline V gene.

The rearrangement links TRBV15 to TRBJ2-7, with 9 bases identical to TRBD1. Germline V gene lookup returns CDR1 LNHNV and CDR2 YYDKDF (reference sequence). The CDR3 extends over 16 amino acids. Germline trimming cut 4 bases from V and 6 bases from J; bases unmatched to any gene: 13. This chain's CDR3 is CATSTEGGTGYSEQYV. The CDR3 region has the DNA TGTGCCACCAGCACCGAGGGGGGGACAGGGTATTCCGAGCAGTACGTC.

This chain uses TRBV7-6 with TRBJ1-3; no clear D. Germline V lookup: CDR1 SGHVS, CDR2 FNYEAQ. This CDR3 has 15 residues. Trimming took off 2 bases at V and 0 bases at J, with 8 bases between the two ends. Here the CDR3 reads CASSLQATSGNTIYF. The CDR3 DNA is TGTGCCAGCAGCTTACAGGCCACCTCTGGAAACACCATATATTTT.

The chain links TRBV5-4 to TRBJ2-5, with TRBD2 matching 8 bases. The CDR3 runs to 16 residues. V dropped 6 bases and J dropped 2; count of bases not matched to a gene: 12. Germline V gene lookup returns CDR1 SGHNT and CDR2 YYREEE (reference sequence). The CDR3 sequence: CASTLSSGRSQETQYF. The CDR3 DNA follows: TGTGCCAGCACCCTATCTAGCGGGCGAAGTCAAGAGACCCAGTACTTC.

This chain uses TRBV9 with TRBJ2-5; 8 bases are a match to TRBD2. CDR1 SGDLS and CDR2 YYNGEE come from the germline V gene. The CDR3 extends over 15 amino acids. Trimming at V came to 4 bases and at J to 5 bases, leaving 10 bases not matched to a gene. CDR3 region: CASSPRRGGQETQYF. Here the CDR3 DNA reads TGTGCCAGCAGCCCTAGACGGGGGGGCCAGGAGACCCAGTACTTC.

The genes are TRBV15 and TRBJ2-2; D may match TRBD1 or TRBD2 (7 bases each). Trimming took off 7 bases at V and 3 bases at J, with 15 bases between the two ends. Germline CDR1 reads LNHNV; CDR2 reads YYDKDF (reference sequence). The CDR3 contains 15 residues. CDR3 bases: TGTGCCACCACCAGGGGGGGTACCGACACCGGGGAGCTGTTTTTT. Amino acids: CATTRGGTDTGELFF.

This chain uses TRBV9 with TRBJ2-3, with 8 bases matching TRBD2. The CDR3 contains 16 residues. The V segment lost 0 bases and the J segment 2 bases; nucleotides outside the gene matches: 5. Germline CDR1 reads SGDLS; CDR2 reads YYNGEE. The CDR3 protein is CASSVAVAGPTDTQYF. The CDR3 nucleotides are TGTGCCAGCAGCGTAGCTGTAGCGGGGCCCACAGATACGCAGTATTTT.

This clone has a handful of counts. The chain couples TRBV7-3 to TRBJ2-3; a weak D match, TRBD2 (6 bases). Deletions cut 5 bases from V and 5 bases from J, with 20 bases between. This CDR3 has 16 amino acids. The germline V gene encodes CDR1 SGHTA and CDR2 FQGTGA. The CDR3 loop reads CASSADLLGGEDTQYF. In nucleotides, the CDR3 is TGTGCCAGCAGCGCCGACCTCCTCGGCGGGGAAGATACGCAGTATTTT.

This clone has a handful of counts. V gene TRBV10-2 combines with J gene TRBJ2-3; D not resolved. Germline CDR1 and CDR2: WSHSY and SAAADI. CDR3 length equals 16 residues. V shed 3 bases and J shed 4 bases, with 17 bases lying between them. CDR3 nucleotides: TGCGCCAGCAGTGATTGGCGGAACCCGCCCCCAGATACGCAGTATTTT. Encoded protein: CASSDWRNPPPDTQYF.

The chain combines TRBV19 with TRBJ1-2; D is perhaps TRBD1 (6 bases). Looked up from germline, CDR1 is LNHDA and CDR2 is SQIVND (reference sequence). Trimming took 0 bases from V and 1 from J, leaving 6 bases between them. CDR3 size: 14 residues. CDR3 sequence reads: CASSIDRGNYGYTF. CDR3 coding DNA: TGTGCCAGTAGTATAGACAGGGGTAACTATGGCTACACCTTC.

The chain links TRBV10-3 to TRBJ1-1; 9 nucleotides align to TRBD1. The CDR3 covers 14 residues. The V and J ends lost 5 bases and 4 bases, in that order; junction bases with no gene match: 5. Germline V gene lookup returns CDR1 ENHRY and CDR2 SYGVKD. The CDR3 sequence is CAISPGQGITEAFF. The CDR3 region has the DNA TGTGCCATCAGTCCGGGACAGGGTATCACTGAAGCTTTCTTT.

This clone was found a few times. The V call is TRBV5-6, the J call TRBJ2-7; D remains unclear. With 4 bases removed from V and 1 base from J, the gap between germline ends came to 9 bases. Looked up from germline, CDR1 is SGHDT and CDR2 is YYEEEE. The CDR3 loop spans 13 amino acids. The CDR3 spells CASSLDNSYEQYF. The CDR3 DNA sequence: TGTGCCAGCAGCCTTGACAATTCCTACGAGCAGTACTTC.

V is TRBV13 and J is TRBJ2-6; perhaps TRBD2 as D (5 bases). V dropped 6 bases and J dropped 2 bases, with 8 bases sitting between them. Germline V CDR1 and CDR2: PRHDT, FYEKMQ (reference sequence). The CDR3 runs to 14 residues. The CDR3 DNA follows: TGTGCCAGCAGTTTGGAGGCTGGGGCCAACGTCCTGACTTTC. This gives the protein CASSLEAGANVLTF.

This CDR3 reads CASSQDTKTQYF. The CDR3 region has the DNA TGTGCCAGCAGCCAAGATACTAAGACCCAGTACTTC. V and J are TRBV3-1 (or the pseudogene TRBV3-2) and TRBJ2-5; D gene uncertain. Trimming left V 0 bases short and J 6 bases short, with 5 bases between. This CDR3 has 12 residues. Germline V gives CDR1 LGHDT, CDR2 YNNKEL (reference sequence).

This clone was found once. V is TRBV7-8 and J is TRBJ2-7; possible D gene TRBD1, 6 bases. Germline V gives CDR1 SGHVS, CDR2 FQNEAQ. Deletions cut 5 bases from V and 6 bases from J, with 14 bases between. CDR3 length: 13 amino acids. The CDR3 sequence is CASSPRLGGEQYF. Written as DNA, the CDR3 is TGTGCCAGCAGCCCCCGTCTAGGGGGCGAGCAGTACTTC.

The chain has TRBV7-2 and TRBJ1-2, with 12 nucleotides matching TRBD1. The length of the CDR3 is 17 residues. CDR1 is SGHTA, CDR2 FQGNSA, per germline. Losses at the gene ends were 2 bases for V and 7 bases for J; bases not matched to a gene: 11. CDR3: CASSLRGTGGERGGYTF. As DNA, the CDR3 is TGTGCCAGCAGCTTAAGGGGGACAGGGGGCGAGAGGGGTGGCTACACCTTC.

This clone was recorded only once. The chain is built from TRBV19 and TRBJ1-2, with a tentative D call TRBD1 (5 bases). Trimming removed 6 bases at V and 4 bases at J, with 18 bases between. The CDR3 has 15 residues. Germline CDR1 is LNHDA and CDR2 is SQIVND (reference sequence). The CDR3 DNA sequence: TGTGCCAGTAGCCGAATGCCCCAGGGTGGCTATGGCTACACCTTC. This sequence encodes CASSRMPQGGYGYTF.

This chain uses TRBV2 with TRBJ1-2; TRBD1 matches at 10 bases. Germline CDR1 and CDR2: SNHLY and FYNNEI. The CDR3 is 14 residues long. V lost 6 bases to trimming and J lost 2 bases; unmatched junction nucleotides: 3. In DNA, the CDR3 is TGTGCCAGCAGGCGACAGGGGGCGAACTATGGCTACACCTTC. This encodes CASRRQGANYGYTF.

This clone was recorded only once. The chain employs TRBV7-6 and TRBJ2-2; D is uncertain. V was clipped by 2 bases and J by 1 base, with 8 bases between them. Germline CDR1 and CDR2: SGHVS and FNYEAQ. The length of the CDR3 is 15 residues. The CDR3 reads CASSLPARNTGELFF. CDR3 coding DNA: TGTGCCAGCAGCTTACCCGCCAGGAACACCGGGGAGCTGTTTTTT.

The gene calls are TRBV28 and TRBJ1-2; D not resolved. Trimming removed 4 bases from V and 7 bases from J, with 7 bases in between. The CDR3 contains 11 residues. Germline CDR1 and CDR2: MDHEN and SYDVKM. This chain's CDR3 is CASSWAGGYTF. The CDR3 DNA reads TGTGCCAGCAGTTGGGCGGGTGGCTACACCTTC.

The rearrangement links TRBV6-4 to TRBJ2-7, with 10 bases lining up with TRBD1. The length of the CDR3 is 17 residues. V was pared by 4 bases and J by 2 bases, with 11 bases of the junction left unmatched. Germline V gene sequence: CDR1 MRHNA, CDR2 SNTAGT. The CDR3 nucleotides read TGTGCCAGCAGTGCGGACAGGGGGAGGGGTCCGACCTACGAGCAGTACGTC. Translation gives CASSADRGRGPTYEQYV.

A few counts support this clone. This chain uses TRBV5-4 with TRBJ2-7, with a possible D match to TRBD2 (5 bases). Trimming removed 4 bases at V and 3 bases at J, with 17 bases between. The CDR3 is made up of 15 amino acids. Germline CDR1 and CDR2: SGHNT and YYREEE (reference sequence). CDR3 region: CASSDGGQTIYEQYF. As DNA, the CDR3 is TGTGCCAGCAGCGATGGAGGCCAGACCATCTACGAGCAGTACTTC.

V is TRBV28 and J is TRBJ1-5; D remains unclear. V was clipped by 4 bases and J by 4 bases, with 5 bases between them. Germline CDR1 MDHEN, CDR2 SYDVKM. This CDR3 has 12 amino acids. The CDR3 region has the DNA TGTGCCAGCAGTTCCAGGAATCAGCCCCAGCATTTT. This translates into CASSSRNQPQHF.

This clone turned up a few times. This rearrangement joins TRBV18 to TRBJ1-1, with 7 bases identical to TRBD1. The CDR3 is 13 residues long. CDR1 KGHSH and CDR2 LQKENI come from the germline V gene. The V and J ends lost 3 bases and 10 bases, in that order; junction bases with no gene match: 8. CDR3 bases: TGTGCCAGCTCACCCGAAACAGGGGCGGCAGCTTTCTTT. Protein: CASSPETGAAAFF. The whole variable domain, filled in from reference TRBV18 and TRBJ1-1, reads NAGVMQNPRHLVRRRGQEARLRCSPMKGHSHVYWYRQLPEEGLKFMVYLQKENIIDESGMPKERFSAEFPKEGPSILRIQQVVRGDSAAYFCASSPETGAAAFFGQGTRLTVV.

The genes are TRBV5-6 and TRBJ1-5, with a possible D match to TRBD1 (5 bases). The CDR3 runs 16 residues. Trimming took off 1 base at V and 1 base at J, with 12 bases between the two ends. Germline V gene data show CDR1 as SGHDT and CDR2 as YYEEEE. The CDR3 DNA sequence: TGTGCCAGCAGCTTGTGGGGGGACGCGAGCAATCAGCCCCAGCATTTT. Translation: CASSLWGDASNQPQHF. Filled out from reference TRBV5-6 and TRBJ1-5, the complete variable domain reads DAGVTQSPTHLIKTRGQQVTLRCSPKSGHDTVSWYQQALGQGPQFIFQYYEEEERQRGNFPDRFSGHQFPNYSSELNVNALLLGDSALYLCASSLWGDASNQPQHFGDGTRLSIL.

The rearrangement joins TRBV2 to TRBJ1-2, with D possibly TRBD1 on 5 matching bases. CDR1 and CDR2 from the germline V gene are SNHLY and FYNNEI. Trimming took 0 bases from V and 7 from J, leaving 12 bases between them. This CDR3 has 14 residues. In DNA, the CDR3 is TGTGCCAGCAGTGAAGCGAGGCAGGGCAGTGGCTACACCTTC. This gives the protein CASSEARQGSGYTF.

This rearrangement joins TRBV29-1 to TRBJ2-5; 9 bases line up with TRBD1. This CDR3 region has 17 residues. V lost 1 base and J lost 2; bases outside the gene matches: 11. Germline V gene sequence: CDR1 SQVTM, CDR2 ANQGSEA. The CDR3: CSVEAGTGTGFQETQYF. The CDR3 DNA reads TGCAGCGTTGAAGCCGGTACCGGGACAGGGTTTCAAGAGACCCAGTACTTC.

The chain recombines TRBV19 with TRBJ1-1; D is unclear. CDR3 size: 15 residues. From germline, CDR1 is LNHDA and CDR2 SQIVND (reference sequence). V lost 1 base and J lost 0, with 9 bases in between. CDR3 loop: CASSIVGRLNTEAFF. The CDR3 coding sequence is TGTGCCAGTAGTATAGTGGGCCGGCTGAACACTGAAGCTTTCTTT.